What follows describes a single T cell receptor beta chain. CDR1 and CDR2 from the germline V gene are MGHRA and YSYEKL. Between the trimmed V and J ends, which lost 7 bases and 6 bases, there was a span of 10 bases. The CDR3 is 13 amino acids. This entry is derived from a study of sequential checkpoint blockade in melanoma. Treatment denoted: randomized to nivolumab then ipilimumab (arm A) or the reverse (arm B). From thawed PBMCs, live CD3+CD8+ cells negative for CD19 and CD56 were sorted. TCRdb's table, derived via immunoSEQ multiplex PCR, lists solely in-frame clones and lacks some. This sample has approximately 21,000 clones; roughly 80% occur once, and the top ten carry roughly half.

The sample was CD8+ T cells sorted from blood (inferred from file names), taken from a patient given nivolumab and ipilimumab in sequence. The rearrangement joins TRBV4-1 to TRBJ1-6; the D is unclear. This sequence was found in a human donor with melanoma. In nucleotides, the CDR3 is TGCGCCAGCAATCAGGATCGTAATTCACCCCTCCACTTT. Protein: CASNQDRNSPLHF.